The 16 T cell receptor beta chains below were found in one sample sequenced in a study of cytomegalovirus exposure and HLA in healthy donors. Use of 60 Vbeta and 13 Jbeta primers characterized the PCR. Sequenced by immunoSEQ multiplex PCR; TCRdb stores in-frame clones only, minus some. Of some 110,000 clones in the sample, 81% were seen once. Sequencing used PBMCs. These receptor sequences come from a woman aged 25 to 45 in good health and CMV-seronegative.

Here the CDR3 DNA reads TGTGCCTGGACCTATTCTGGGGCACTGATCAATCAGCCCCAGCATTTT. It codes for CAWTYSGALINQPQHF. V and J are TRBV30 and TRBJ1-5; weak D call: TRBD1 (5 bases). The CDR3 runs 16 residues. Deletions cut 4 bases from V and 3 bases from J, with 19 bases between. Germline V CDR1 and CDR2: GTSNPN, SVGIG (reference sequence).

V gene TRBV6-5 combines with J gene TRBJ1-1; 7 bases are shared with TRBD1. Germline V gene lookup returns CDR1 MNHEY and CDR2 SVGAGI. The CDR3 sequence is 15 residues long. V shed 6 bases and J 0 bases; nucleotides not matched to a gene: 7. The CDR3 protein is CASSTGTEMNTEAFF. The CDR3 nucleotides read TGTGCCAGCAGCACCGGGACAGAGATGAACACTGAAGCTTTCTTT.

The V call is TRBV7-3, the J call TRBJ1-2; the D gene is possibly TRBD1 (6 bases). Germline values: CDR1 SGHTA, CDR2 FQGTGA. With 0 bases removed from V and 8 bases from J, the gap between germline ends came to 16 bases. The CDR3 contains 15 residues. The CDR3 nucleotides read TGTGCCAGCAGCTTAACGCGGACAGATTATGACGGCTACACCTTC. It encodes CASSLTRTDYDGYTF.

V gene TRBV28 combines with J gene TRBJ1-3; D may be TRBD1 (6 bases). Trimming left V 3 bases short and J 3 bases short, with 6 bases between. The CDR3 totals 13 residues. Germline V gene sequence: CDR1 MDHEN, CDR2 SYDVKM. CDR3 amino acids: CASSLDSGNTIYF. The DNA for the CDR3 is TGTGCCAGCAGTTTGGACAGTGGAAACACCATATATTTT.

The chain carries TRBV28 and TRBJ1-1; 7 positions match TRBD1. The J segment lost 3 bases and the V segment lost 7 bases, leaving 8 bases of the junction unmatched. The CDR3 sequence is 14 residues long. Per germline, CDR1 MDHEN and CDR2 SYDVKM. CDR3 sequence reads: CASNSAQGDTEAFF. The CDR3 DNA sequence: TGTGCCAGCAATTCGGCCCAGGGGGACACTGAAGCTTTCTTT.

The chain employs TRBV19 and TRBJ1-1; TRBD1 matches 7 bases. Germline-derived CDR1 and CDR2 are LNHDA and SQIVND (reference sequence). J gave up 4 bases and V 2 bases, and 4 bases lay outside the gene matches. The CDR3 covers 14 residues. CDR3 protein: CASSISRGITEAFF. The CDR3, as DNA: TGTGCCAGTAGTATAAGCAGGGGGATCACTGAAGCTTTCTTT.

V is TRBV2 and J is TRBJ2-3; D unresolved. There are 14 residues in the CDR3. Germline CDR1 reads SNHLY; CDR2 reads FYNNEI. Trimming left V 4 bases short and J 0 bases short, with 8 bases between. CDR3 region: CASSVTYSTDTQYF. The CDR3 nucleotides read TGTGCCAGCAGTGTTACCTATAGCACAGATACGCAGTATTTT.

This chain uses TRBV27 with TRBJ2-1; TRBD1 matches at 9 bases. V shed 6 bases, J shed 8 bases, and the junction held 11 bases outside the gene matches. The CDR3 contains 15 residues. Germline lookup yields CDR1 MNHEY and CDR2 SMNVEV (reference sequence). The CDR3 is CASSRTGQGSHEQFF. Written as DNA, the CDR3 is TGTGCCAGCAGCAGGACGGGACAGGGTTCCCATGAGCAGTTCTTC.

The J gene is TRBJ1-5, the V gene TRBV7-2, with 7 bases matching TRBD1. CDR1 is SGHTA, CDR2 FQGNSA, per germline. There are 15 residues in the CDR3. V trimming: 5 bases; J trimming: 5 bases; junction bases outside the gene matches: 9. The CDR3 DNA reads TGTGCCAGCAGCCCATTCCAGGGGGGCCATCAGCCCCAGCATTTT. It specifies CASSPFQGGHQPQHF.

The CDR3 DNA follows: TGTGCCAGCAGCCCTACAGGGGGACTAGCGGGAGATTTTGATACGCAGTATTTT. This translates into CASSPTGGLAGDFDTQYF. The genes are TRBV7-8 and TRBJ2-3, with TRBD2 identical over 14 bases. Trimming at V came to 5 bases and at J to 6 bases, leaving 13 bases not matched to a gene. This CDR3 comprises 18 residues. The germline V gene encodes CDR1 SGHVS and CDR2 FQNEAQ.

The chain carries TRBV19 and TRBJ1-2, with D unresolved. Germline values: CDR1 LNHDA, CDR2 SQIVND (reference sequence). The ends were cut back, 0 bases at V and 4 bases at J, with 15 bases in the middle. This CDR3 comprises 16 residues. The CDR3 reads CASSIDGGELIYGYTF. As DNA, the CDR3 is TGTGCCAGTAGTATAGACGGCGGGGAACTGATCTATGGCTACACCTTC.

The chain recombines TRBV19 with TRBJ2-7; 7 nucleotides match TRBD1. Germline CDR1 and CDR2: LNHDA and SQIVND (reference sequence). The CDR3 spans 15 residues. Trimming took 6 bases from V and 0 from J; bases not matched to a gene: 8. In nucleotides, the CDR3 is TGTGCCAGTAGCGGCCGGGACAGCTTCTCCTACGAGCAGTACTTC. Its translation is CASSGRDSFSYEQYF.

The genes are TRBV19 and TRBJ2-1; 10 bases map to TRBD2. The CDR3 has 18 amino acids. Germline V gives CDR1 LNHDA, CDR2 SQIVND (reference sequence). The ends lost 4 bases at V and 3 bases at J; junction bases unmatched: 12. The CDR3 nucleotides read TGTGCCAGTAGTACCCCCGGGTTAGCGGGAGGCTACTACAATGAGCAGTTCTTC. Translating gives CASSTPGLAGGYYNEQFF.

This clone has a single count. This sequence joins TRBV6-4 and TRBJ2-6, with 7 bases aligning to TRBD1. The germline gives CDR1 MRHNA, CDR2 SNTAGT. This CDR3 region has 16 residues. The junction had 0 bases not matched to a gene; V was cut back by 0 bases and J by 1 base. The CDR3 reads CASSDSTGSGANVLTF. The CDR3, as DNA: TGTGCCAGCAGTGACTCGACAGGGTCTGGGGCCAACGTCCTGACTTTC.

CDR3 region: CASTGTGDSNQPQHF. CDR3 nucleotides: TGTGCCAGTACCGGGACAGGGGATAGCAATCAGCCCCAGCATTTT. The chain employs TRBV19 and TRBJ1-5; 10 bases are shared with TRBD1. J gave up 0 bases and V 7 bases, and 3 bases lay outside the gene matches. Germline V gene data show CDR1 as LNHDA and CDR2 as SQIVND (reference sequence). The length of the CDR3 is 15 residues.

The CDR3 bases are TGCGCCAGCCGGGGGGGAGGTGCCTATGGCTACACCTTC. Protein sequence: CASRGGGAYGYTF. The chain carries TRBV5-1 and TRBJ1-2; TRBD1 is a possible D gene (5 bases). The CDR3 sequence is 13 residues long. CDR1 and CDR2 (germline): SGHRS, YFSETQ. V was cut by 7 bases and J by 4 bases, with 14 bases left in between.